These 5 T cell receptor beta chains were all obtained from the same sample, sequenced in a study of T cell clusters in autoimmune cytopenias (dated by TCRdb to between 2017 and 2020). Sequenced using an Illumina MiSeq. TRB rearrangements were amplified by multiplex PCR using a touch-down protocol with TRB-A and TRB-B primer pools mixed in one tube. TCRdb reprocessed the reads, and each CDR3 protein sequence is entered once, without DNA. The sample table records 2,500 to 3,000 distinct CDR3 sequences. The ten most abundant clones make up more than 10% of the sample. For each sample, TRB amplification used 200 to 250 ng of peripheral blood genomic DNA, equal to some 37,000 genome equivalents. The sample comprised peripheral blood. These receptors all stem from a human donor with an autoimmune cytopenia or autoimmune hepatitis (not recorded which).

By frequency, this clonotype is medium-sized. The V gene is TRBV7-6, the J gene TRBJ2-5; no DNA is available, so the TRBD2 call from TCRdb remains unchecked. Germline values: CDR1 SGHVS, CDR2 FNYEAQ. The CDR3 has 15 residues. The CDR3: CASSLRLAGSETQYF.

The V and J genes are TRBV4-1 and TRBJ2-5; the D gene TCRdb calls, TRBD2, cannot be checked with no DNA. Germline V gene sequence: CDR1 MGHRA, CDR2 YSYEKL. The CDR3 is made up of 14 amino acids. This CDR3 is CASSQGAGEETQYF.

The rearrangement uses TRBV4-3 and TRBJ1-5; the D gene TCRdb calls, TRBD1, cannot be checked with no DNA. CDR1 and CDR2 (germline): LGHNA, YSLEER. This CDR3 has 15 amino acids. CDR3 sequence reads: CASRPTGYSNQPQHF.

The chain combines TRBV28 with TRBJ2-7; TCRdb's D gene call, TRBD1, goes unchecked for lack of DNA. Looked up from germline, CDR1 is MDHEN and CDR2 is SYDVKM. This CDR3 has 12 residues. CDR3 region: CASSRGDYEQYF.

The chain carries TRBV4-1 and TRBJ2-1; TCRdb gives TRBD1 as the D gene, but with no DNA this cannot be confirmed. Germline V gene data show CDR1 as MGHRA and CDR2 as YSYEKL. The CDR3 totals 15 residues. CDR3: CASSRNGGDYNEQFF.